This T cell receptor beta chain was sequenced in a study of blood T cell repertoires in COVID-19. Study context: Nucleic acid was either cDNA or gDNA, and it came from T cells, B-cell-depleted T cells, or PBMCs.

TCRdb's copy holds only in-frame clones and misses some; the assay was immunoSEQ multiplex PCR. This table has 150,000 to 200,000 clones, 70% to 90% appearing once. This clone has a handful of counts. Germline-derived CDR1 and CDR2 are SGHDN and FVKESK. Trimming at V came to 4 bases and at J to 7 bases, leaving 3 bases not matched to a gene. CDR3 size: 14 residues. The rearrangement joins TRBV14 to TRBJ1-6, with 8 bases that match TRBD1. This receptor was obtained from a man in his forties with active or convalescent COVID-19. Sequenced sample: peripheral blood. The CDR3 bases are TGTGCCAGCAGCCGGGACAGGAAAAATTCACCCCTCCACTTT. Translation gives CASSRDRKNSPLHF. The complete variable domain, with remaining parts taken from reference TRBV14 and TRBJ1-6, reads EAGVTQFPSHSVIEKGQTVTLRCDPISGHDNLYWYRRVMGKEIKFLLHFVKESKQDESGMPNNRFLAERTGGTYSTLKVQPAELEDSGVYFCASSRDRKNSPLHFGNGTRLTVT.